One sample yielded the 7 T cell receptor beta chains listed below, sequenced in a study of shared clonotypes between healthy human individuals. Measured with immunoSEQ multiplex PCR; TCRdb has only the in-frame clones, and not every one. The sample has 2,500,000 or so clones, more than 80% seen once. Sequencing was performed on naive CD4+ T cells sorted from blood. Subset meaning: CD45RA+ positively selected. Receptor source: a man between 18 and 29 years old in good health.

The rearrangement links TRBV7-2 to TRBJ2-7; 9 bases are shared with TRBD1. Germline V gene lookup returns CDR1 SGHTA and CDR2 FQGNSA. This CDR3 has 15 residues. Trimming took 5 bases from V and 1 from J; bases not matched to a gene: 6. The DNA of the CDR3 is TGTGCCAGCAGCGAGGGACAGGGTTCGTCCTACGAGCAGTACTTC. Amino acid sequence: CASSEGQGSSYEQYF.

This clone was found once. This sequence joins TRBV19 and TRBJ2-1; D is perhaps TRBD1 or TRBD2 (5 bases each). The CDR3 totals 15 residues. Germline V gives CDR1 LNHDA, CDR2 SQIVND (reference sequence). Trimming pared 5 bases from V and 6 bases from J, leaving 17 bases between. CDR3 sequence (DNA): TGTGCCAGTAGTCTGACCGGGACCAAACCCAATGAGCAGTTCTTC. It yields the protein CASSLTGTKPNEQFF. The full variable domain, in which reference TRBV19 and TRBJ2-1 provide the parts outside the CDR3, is DGGITQSPKYLFRKEGQNVTLSCEQNLNHDAMYWYRQDPGQGLRLIYYSQIVNDFQKGDIAEGYSVSREKKESFPLTVTSAQKNPTAFYLCASSLTGTKPNEQFFGPGTRLTVL.

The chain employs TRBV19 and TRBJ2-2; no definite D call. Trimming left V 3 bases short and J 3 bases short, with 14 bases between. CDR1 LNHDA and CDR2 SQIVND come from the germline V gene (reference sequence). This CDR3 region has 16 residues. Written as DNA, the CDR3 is TGTGCCAGTAGTATCATGTCGACTCCGGACACCGGGGAGCTGTTTTTT. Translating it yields CASSIMSTPDTGELFF.

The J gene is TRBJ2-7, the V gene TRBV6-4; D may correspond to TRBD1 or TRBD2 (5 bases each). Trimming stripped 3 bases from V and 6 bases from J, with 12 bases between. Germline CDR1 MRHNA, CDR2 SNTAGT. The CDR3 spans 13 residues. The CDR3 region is CASSELRGTEQYF. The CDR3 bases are TGTGCCAGCAGTGAGCTTCGGGGCACCGAGCAGTACTTC.

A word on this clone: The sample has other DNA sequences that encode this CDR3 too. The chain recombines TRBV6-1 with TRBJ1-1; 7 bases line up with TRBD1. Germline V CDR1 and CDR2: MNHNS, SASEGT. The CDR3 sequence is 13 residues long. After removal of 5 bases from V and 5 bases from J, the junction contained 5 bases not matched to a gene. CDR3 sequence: CASSRQGNTEAFF. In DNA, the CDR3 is TGTGCCAGCAGTCGACAGGGAAATACTGAAGCTTTCTTT.

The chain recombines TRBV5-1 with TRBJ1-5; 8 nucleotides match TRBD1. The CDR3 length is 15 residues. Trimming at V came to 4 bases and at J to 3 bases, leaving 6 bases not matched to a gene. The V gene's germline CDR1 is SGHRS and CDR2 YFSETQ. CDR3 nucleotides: TGCGCCAGCAGCGAAACAGGGGGGACCAATCAGCCCCAGCATTTT. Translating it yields CASSETGGTNQPQHF.

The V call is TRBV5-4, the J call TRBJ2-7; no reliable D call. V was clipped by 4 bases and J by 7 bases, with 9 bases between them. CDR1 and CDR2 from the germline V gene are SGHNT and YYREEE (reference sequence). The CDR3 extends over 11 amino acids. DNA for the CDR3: TGTGCCAGCAGCCTTCTAGGGGAGCAGTACTTC. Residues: CASSLLGEQYF.